A selection of T cell receptor beta chains follows, all from one sample in a study of shared clonotypes between healthy human individuals. Here immunoSEQ multiplex PCR was the method, and the copy in TCRdb shows in-frame clones only, minus some. The sample contains 1.6 million or so clones, 98% to 99% of which appear only once. Sequences were obtained from naive CD4+ T cells sorted from blood. These receptors originate from a man aged 25 to 40 in good health. Each CDR3 is given with its conserved first and last residue. Each record gives: clone size, J gene, V gene, D gene, CDR3 DNA, CDR3 protein. The D gene is left open where the match is weak. Expanded clones are given a class, and other clones once, few, many or no size at all.

clone size: -; J gene: TRBJ2-3; V gene: TRBV7-8; D gene: -; CDR3 DNA: TGTGCCAGCAGCTTATCATCGAACCTCGGCACAGATACGCAGTATTTT; CDR3 protein: CASSLSSNLGTDTQYF
clone size: -; J gene: TRBJ2-1; V gene: TRBV5-4; D gene: -; CDR3 DNA: TGTGCCAGCAGCTCAGGAACAGTACTCTACAATGAGCAGTTCTTC; CDR3 protein: CASSSGTVLYNEQFF
clone size: -; J gene: TRBJ2-3; V gene: TRBV18; D gene: -; CDR3 DNA: TGTGCCAGCTCACCATCCGGATCAGCTGGAACGCAGTATTTT; CDR3 protein: CASSPSGSAGTQYF
clone size: -; J gene: TRBJ1-3; V gene: TRBV18; D gene: -; CDR3 DNA: TGTGCCAGCTCGCTTGTACCGGGAGTCGCCTCTGGAAACACCATATATTTT; CDR3 protein: CASSLVPGVASGNTIYF
clone size: -; J gene: TRBJ2-1; V gene: TRBV10-1; D gene: TRBD2; CDR3 DNA: TGCGCCAGCAGTGAGTCACTAGCGGGAGACCACAATGAGCAGTTCTTC; CDR3 protein: CASSESLAGDHNEQFF
clone size: -; J gene: TRBJ1-5; V gene: TRBV6-1; D gene: -; CDR3 DNA: TGTGCCAGCAGTGAACAGGGGTGGCTCAGTCAGCCCCAGCATTTT; CDR3 protein: CASSEQGWLSQPQHF
clone size: -; J gene: TRBJ2-3; V gene: TRBV11-2; D gene: TRBD2; CDR3 DNA: TGTGCCAGCAGCTCCCCCAGAGCGGGAGGGCTGGCAGATACGCAGTATTTT; CDR3 protein: CASSSPRAGGLADTQYF
clone size: -; J gene: TRBJ2-7; V gene: TRBV28; D gene: -; CDR3 DNA: TGTGCCAGCAGTTTATACAGCGATTCCTACGAGCAGTACTTC; CDR3 protein: CASSLYSDSYEQYF
clone size: -; J gene: TRBJ2-7; V gene: TRBV5-1; D gene: TRBD2; CDR3 DNA: TGCGCCAGCAGCCGGGCGGCTAGCGGGAGCAGTTCCTACGAGCAGTACTTC; CDR3 protein: CASSRAASGSSSYEQYF
clone size: -; J gene: TRBJ1-2; V gene: TRBV9; D gene: -; CDR3 DNA: TGTGCCAGCAGCGTAGGAGGGGATTCTGGCTACACCTTC; CDR3 protein: CASSVGGDSGYTF
clone size: -; J gene: TRBJ1-2; V gene: TRBV29-1; D gene: -; CDR3 DNA: TGCAGCGTTGAAGCCCGAAGAGGGGGCTATGGCTACACCTTC; CDR3 protein: CSVEARRGGYGYTF
clone size: -; J gene: TRBJ2-1; V gene: TRBV6-5; D gene: -; CDR3 DNA: TGTGCCAGCAGGAACGGACAGTGGAACAATGAGCAGTTCTTC; CDR3 protein: CASRNGQWNNEQFF
clone size: -; J gene: TRBJ2-5; V gene: TRBV29-1; D gene: -; CDR3 DNA: TGCAGCGCTCAAGGGCTAGTTCAAGAGACCCAGTACTTC; CDR3 protein: CSAQGLVQETQYF
clone size: -; J gene: TRBJ2-1; V gene: TRBV9; D gene: TRBD2; CDR3 DNA: TGTGCCAGCAGCGTAGAAGGACTAGCGGGAGGGCCAAGTGTCTACAATGAGCAGTTCTTC; CDR3 protein: CASSVEGLAGGPSVYNEQFF
clone size: -; J gene: TRBJ2-7; V gene: TRBV9; D gene: TRBD1; CDR3 DNA: TGTGCCAGCAGCGTAGGGACAGGGGAGATGTCTGGCGAGCAGTACTTC; CDR3 protein: CASSVGTGEMSGEQYF
clone size: once; J gene: TRBJ2-5; V gene: TRBV7-8; D gene: TRBD2; CDR3 DNA: TGTGCCAGCAGCTTAAGACTAGCGGGAGTCCAAGAGACCCAGTACTTC; CDR3 protein: CASSLRLAGVQETQYF
clone size: -; J gene: TRBJ2-1; V gene: TRBV11-2; D gene: -; CDR3 DNA: TGTGCCAGCACCCAAAGTCTCTACAATGAGCAGTTCTTC; CDR3 protein: CASTQSLYNEQFF
clone size: once; J gene: TRBJ1-1; V gene: TRBV25-1; D gene: -; CDR3 DNA: TGTGCCAGCAAGGGTGGGAACACTGAAGCTTTCTTT; CDR3 protein: CASKGGNTEAFF
clone size: -; J gene: TRBJ2-2; V gene: TRBV5-1; D gene: TRBD1; CDR3 DNA: TGCGCCAGCAGTCAGGACAGGGGCACCGGGGAGCTGTTTTTT; CDR3 protein: CASSQDRGTGELFF
clone size: -; J gene: TRBJ1-2; V gene: TRBV5-4; D gene: -; CDR3 DNA: TGTGCCAGCAGCCCCAGACAGACCCCTGGCTATGGCTACACCTTC; CDR3 protein: CASSPRQTPGYGYTF
clone size: -; J gene: TRBJ1-2; V gene: TRBV30; D gene: -; CDR3 DNA: TGTGCCTGGAGCCGGGAAGATGGCTACACCTTC; CDR3 protein: CAWSREDGYTF